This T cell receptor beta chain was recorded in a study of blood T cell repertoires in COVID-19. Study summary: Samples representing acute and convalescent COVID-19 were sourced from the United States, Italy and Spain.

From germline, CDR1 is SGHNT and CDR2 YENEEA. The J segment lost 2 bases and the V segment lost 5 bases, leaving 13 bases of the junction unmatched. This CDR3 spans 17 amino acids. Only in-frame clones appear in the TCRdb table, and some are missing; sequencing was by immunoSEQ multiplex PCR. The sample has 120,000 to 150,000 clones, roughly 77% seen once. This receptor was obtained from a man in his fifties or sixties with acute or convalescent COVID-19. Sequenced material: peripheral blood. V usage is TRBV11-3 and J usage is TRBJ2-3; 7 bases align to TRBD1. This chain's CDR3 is CASSRRTGDTVTDTQYF. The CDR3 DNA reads TGTGCCAGCAGCCGTCGGACAGGTGATACTGTCACAGATACGCAGTATTTT.